Listed here are 17 T cell receptor beta chains from one sample, sequenced in a study of regulatory T cells in long-lasting Graves disease. The time point here: newly diagnosed GD, antithyroid drugs for less than 3 months. The TCR library used RNA extracted from PBMCs. Arm-PCR of CDR3 regions with iRepertoire HTBI primers generated TCR beta libraries. TCRdb re-called the multiplex PCR reads through MiXCR, storing one row per CDR3 protein. The repertoire consists of roughly 510,000 distinct CDR3 sequences, with approximately 16% occurring once and the leading ten covering approximately 12%. These data also featured in a second study, about T cells in Graves' hyperthyroidism and ophthalmopathy.

This specimen consisted of peripheral blood mononuclear cells (PBMCs), obtained at new diagnosis, from a patient treated with antithyroid drugs. All receptors derive from a man between 18 and 35 years old with Graves disease.

The chain uses TRBV13 and TRBJ2-1; D remains ambiguous. This CDR3 comprises 15 residues. Germline values: CDR1 PRHDT, CDR2 FYEKMQ (reference sequence). V was clipped by 4 bases and J by 0 bases, with 10 bases between them. The CDR3 here is CASSYGLSSYNEQFF. Written as DNA, the CDR3 is TGTGCCAGCAGCTACGGGCTCAGCTCCTACAATGAGCAGTTCTTC.

Ten or more counts support this clonotype. The genes are TRBV3-1 and TRBJ1-1; the match to TRBD1 covers 7 bases. V shed 3 bases and J 4 bases; nucleotides not matched to a gene: 14. CDR1 and CDR2 (germline): LGHDT, YNNKEL (reference sequence). This CDR3 contains 17 residues. DNA for the CDR3: TGTGCCAGCAGCCAGGACAGGCTGGTTTGGGTGGGCACTGAAGCTTTCTTT. Translating gives CASSQDRLVWVGTEAFF.

This clonotype has a count of ten or more. The chain employs TRBV27 and TRBJ1-2; TRBD1 matches at 10 bases. The CDR3 covers 16 residues. The junction had 16 bases not matched to a gene; V was cut back by 6 bases and J by 9 bases. Germline lookup yields CDR1 MNHEY and CDR2 SMNVEV (reference sequence). CDR3 sequence (DNA): TGTGCCAGCAGGGGCACCGGGACAGGGGCTTTTAGGAGCTACACCTTC. Translation gives CASRGTGTGAFRSYTF.

This clonotype has at least ten counts. This rearrangement joins TRBV2 to TRBJ1-5, with D maybe TRBD1 (6 bases). In germline, CDR1 is SNHLY, CDR2 FYNNEI. The CDR3 length is 15 residues. Trimming removed 5 bases at V and 6 bases at J, with 17 bases between. CDR3 bases: TGTGCCAGCAGTAGGGGGACCCAACGGTCTCAGCCCCAGCATTTT. It specifies CASSRGTQRSQPQHF.

The chain carries TRBV30 and TRBJ2-1, with TRBD2 matching over 14 bases. The germline gives CDR1 GTSNPN, CDR2 SVGIG (reference sequence). V lost 1 base to trimming and J lost 7 bases; unmatched junction nucleotides: 6. The CDR3 is made up of 16 amino acids. The CDR3 nucleotides read TGTGCCTGGAGTGCCCAAGGACTAGCGGGAGGAAATGAGCAGTTCTTC. It specifies CAWSAQGLAGGNEQFF.

The chain recombines TRBV20-1 with TRBJ1-1; D remains ambiguous. Looked up from germline, CDR1 is DFQATT and CDR2 is SNEGSKA (reference sequence). Trimming left V 0 bases short and J 7 bases short, with 9 bases between. CDR3 length equals 12 residues. The CDR3 nucleotides are TGCAGTGCTAGAGATCCTATGGGTGAAGCTTTCTTT. Its translation is CSARDPMGEAFF.

The chain joins TRBV4-1 to TRBJ2-7; TRBD2 is a possible D gene (5 bases). Looked up from germline, CDR1 is MGHRA and CDR2 is YSYEKL. V lost 1 base, J lost 5 bases, and 15 bases lay in between. The CDR3 runs 15 residues. CDR3 bases: TGCGCCAGCAGCCAAGCTGGGAGATTAGGCGACGAGCAGTACTTC. Translating it yields CASSQAGRLGDEQYF.

This clonotype was found many times. CDR3 nucleotide sequence: TGTGCCAGCAGCTTACTGGTGGGGGACGAGCAGTACTTC. Its protein product is CASSLLVGDEQYF. The chain joins TRBV11-2 to TRBJ2-7; D may match TRBD1 or TRBD2 (5 bases each). CDR3 size: 13 residues. Germline V gives CDR1 SGHAT, CDR2 FQNNGV. The germline V and J ends were trimmed by 2 bases and 5 bases, with 10 bases remaining between them.

Concerning this clonotype itself: A read error may account for a junction end that differs from germline. The chain carries TRBV5-1 and TRBJ1-5; unclear D gene. Per the germline V gene, CDR1 is SGHRS and CDR2 is YFSETQ. The length of the CDR3 is 13 residues. DNA of the CDR3: TGTGCCAGCAGCTCTTGGAGCAATCAGCCCCAGCATTTT. Encoded protein: CASSSWSNQPQHF.

J is TRBJ1-5 and V is TRBV20-1, with a weak D call TRBD1 (5 bases). V lost 3 bases to trimming and J lost 0 bases, with 12 bases between them. CDR1 is DFQATT, CDR2 SNEGSKA, per germline (reference sequence). The CDR3 is 15 residues long. CDR3 DNA sequence: TGCAGTGCTAGCATGACAGCTTATAGCAATCAGCCCCAGCATTTT. Amino acid sequence: CSASMTAYSNQPQHF.

This clonotype was detected ten times or more. The chain employs TRBV29-1 and TRBJ2-7, with TRBD2 matching 7 bases. With V trimmed by 7 bases and J by 5 bases, 8 bases remained unmatched. From germline, CDR1 is SQVTM and CDR2 ANQGSEA. There are 12 residues in the CDR3. CDR3 nucleotide sequence: TGCAGCGCCCGTCGGGGGGTGGACGAGCAGTACTTC. This translates into CSARRGVDEQYF.

Details on this clonotype: Given a much more abundant clone one base away, this may be a read error. V usage is TRBV6-2 or TRBV6-3 and J usage is TRBJ2-1; 7 bases agree with TRBD2. CDR3 length: 18 amino acids. Germline V gene lookup returns CDR1 MNHEY and CDR2 SVGEGT. The CDR3 sequence: CASSYRGGSDVIYSEQFF. CDR3 in DNA: TGTGCCAGCAGTTACCGAGGCGGGAGCGATGTAATCTACAGTGAGCAGTTCTTC.

This clonotype occurred many times. The CDR3 DNA reads TGTGCCAGCCGCCCCGGGACAGAGAGGGTCGAGCAGTACTTC. This codes for CASRPGTERVEQYF. The chain couples TRBV2 to TRBJ2-7; 7 bases agree with TRBD1. The CDR3 contains 14 residues. The germline CDR1 and CDR2 sequences are SNHLY and FYNNEI. V lost 8 bases, J lost 6 bases, and 13 bases stayed unmatched.

This clonotype occurred a few times. The V gene is TRBV20-1, the J gene TRBJ2-7, with 8 nucleotides matching TRBD1. With V trimmed by 1 base and J by 5 bases, 7 bases remained unmatched. This CDR3 is built from 14 residues. Per germline, CDR1 DFQATT and CDR2 SNEGSKA (reference sequence). CDR3 bases: TGCAGTGCTAGAGTCCAGGACAGGGTCCACGAGCAGTACTTC. This sequence encodes CSARVQDRVHEQYF.

The CDR3, as DNA: TGTGCCAGCAGCCAAGAGGAGGGGAAGTCGAATTCACCCCTCCACTTT. Translating gives CASSQEEGKSNSPLHF. The chain recombines TRBV4-2 with TRBJ1-6, with a possible D match to TRBD1 (5 bases). The CDR3 has 16 residues. V lost 0 bases to trimming and J lost 7 bases, with 13 bases between them. The germline gives CDR1 LGHNA, CDR2 YNFKEQ.

The chain joins TRBV27 to TRBJ2-7; 8 bases align to TRBD2. Trimming removed 6 bases from V and 1 base from J; junction bases left unmatched: 11. Germline-derived CDR1 and CDR2 are MNHEY and SMNVEV (reference sequence). This CDR3 spans 16 amino acids. In nucleotides, the CDR3 is TGTGCCAGCAGCACCACGGGGGTAGCGGGGTCCTACGAGCAGTACTTC. Its translation: CASSTTGVAGSYEQYF.

The chain uses TRBV4-2 and TRBJ1-2; 10 bases match TRBD1. Germline CDR1 LGHNA, CDR2 YNFKEQ. The V gene end was trimmed by 0 bases and the J gene end by 8 bases; junction bases not matched to a gene: 3. The CDR3 runs to 14 residues. For the CDR3, the DNA is TGTGCCAGCAGCCAAGAGGGACAGGGGTCGGGCTACACCTTC. It specifies CASSQEGQGSGYTF.